This T cell receptor (beta chain) was identified in a study of cytomegalovirus exposure and HLA in healthy donors. Comments on this clone: The antigen is not known.

PCR employed 60 Vbeta and 13 Jbeta primers. Using immunoSEQ multiplex PCR, the repertoire was profiled, and TCRdb retains in-frame clones only, with some absent. The table records around 100,000 clones, about three quarters of them present only once. Findings and limits, study-wide: Analysis was performed later, and it showed HLA-associated TCR beta chains to be more clonally expanded than equally common others. Investigators reported some 150 TCR beta chains as tied to cytomegalovirus. Serostatus for CMV was the only available immune exposure information. In the analysis, some V segments, TRBV6-2 and TRBV6-3 included, were excluded as indistinguishable.

After removal of 4 bases from V and 4 bases from J, the junction contained 7 bases not matched to a gene. The germline V gene has CDR1 SEHNR and CDR2 FQNEAQ (reference sequence). The CDR3 consists of 15 residues. The V call is TRBV7-9, the J call TRBJ1-3, with TRBD1 matching 7 bases. The receptor was isolated from a male donor in good health and CMV-seropositive. What was sequenced was PBMCs. CDR3 DNA: TGTGCCAGCAGCTCGAAGGACAGGTTGGGAAACACCATATATTTT. The encoded protein is CASSSKDRLGNTIYF.